This TCR beta chain derives from a study of T cell responses to AZD1222 COVID-19 vaccine. General observations from the study: Among vaccine-associated CD4 TCRs, coverage spanned spike, with dominance at 160-218 and 743-854. Scientists sampled the repertoires only once the peak T cell response had passed. Recipients of two AZD1222 doses showed rising Spike-specific TCR breadth and depth. Seropositivity was recorded at baseline in only a handful of AZD1222 recipients.

This CDR3 has 15 amino acids. The V end lost 5 bases, the J end lost 0 bases, and 8 bases lay between the germline ends. Looked up from germline, CDR1 is LNHDA and CDR2 is SQIVND (reference sequence). As for this clone: As yet, its antigen is unknown.

The method was immunoSEQ multiplex PCR; TCRdb's version includes in-frame clones alone and lacks a portion of them. The table shows about 45,000 clones, with 60% to 85% occurring only once. The TCR sequence derives from an adult in good health. V gene TRBV19 combines with J gene TRBJ1-6; TRBD1 is a possible D gene (5 bases). Sequenced material: peripheral blood, taken on day 0 of AZD1222 vaccination. In DNA, the CDR3 is TGTGCCAGTAGTGGGGGTAGCTCCTATAATTCACCCCTCCACTTT. Its protein product is CASSGGSSYNSPLHF.